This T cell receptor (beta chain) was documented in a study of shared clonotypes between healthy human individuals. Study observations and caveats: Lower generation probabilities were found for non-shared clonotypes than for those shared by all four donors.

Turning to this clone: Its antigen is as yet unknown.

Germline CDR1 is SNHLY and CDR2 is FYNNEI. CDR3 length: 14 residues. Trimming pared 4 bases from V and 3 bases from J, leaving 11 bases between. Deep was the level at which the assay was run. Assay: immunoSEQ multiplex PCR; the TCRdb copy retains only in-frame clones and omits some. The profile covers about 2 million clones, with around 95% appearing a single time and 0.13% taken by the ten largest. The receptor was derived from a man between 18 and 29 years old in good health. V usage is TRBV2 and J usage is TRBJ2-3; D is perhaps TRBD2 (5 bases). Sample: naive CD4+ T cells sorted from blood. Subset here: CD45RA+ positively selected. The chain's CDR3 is CASSVRGRTDTQYF. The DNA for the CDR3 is TGTGCCAGCAGTGTTCGGGGAAGGACAGATACGCAGTATTTT.